The source of this T cell receptor (beta chain) is a study of coeliac disease. Study observations and caveats: Known gliadin-specific TRB sequences: about 55% of the 18 coeliac samples, only 1 of 6 controls.

CDR1 is LNHNV and CDR2 is YYDKDF in the germline V gene (reference sequence). The CDR3 sequence is 17 residues long. The V end lost 0 bases, the J end lost 0 bases, and 12 bases lay between the germline ends. The method was immunoSEQ multiplex PCR; TCRdb's version includes in-frame clones alone and lacks a portion of them. Of thousands of clones listed, 50% to 65% are singletons. Concerning this clone itself: What it binds is not known.

The sequence came from a woman in her fifties or sixties with active celiac disease. V is TRBV15 and J is TRBJ1-3; possible D gene TRBD1, 6 bases. Sample: lamina propria lymphocytes from the gut. The CDR3 region is CATSRDPTGSSGNTIYF. The DNA for the CDR3 is TGTGCCACCAGCAGAGATCCTACAGGGTCCTCTGGAAACACCATATATTTT. The variable domain in full, completed from reference TRBV15 and TRBJ1-3, reads DAMVIQNPRYQVTQFGKPVTLSCSQTLNHNVMYWYQQKSSQAPKLLFHYYDKDFNNEADTPDNFQSRRPNTSFCFLDIRSPGLGDTAMYLCATSRDPTGSSGNTIYFGEGSWLTVV.